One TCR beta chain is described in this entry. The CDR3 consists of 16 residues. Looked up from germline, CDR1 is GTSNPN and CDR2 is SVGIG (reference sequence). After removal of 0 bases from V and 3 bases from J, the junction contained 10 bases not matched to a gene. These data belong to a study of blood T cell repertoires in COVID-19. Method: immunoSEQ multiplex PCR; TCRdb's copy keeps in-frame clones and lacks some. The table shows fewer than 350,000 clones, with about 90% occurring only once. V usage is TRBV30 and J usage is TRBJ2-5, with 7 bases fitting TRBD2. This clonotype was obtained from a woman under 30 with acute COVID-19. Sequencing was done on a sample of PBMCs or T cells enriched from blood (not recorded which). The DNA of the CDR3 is TGTGCCTGGAGTGTACGGTTGCTAGCGGACAAAGAGACCCAGTACTTC. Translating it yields CAWSVRLLADKETQYF.